These 24 T cell receptor beta chains share one sample of origin, sequenced in a study of vaccination effects on CD4 cells after COVID-19. CD4+ T cells were isolated after 10 days of culture. This person caught SARS-CoV-2 sometime from March to December 2020, and PCR testing confirmed the infection. Participants were vaccinated with two doses of either the BNT162b2 or mRNA-1273 vaccine. Their antigen targets remain unknown. Measured with immunoSEQ multiplex PCR; TCRdb has only the in-frame clones, and not every one. The table includes some 40,000 clones, 76% detected once. Specimen: CD4+ T cells from PBMCs cultured without peptide, collected after COVID-19 vaccination. These receptors were collected from a human donor who had a prior SARS-CoV-2 infection.

The chain uses TRBV19 and TRBJ1-2; maybe TRBD1 (5 bases). CDR1 LNHDA and CDR2 SQIVND come from the germline V gene (reference sequence). V lost 7 bases, J lost 4 bases, and 16 bases lay in between. This CDR3 comprises 14 residues. For the CDR3, the DNA is TGTGCCAGTAACCCCGGAGGGGTGCGCTATGGCTACACCTTC. Its translation is CASNPGGVRYGYTF.

V and J are TRBV18 and TRBJ2-2, with 10 bases lining up with TRBD2. There are 16 residues in the CDR3. Trimming took 1 base from V and 2 from J; bases not matched to a gene: 1. Germline V CDR1 and CDR2: KGHSH, LQKENI. CDR3 sequence (DNA): TGTGCCAGCTCACCACGGACTAGCGGAAACACCGGGGAGCTGTTTTTT. Translation gives CASSPRTSGNTGELFF.

This chain connects TRBV6-4 to TRBJ1-2, with D possibly TRBD1 on 6 matching bases. Germline V gene sequence: CDR1 MRHNA, CDR2 SNTAGT. V was trimmed by 4 bases and J by 8 bases, leaving 14 bases between them. This CDR3 has 13 amino acids. In DNA form, the CDR3 reads TGTGCCAGCAGTGTGCCCGAGGGGGAGGGCTACACCTTC. Amino acid sequence: CASSVPEGEGYTF.

The gene calls are TRBV3-1 (or the pseudogene TRBV3-2) and TRBJ2-5; 7 nucleotides agree with TRBD2. Germline CDR1 reads LGHDT; CDR2 reads YNNKEL (reference sequence). The CDR3 spans 16 residues. Germline trimming cut 1 base from V and 5 bases from J; bases unmatched to any gene: 10. CDR3 amino acids: CASSQGASVGGETQYF. The CDR3 DNA sequence: TGTGCCAGCAGCCAAGGCGCTTCCGTGGGGGGGGAGACCCAGTACTTC.

CDR3 in DNA: TGCGCCAGCAGCACGGGCCGGAACACTGAAGCTTTCTTT. This encodes CASSTGRNTEAFF. The chain combines TRBV5-1 with TRBJ1-1; D ambiguous. Trimming left V 4 bases short and J 1 base short, with 8 bases between. The germline CDR1 and CDR2 sequences are SGHRS and YFSETQ. This CDR3 contains 13 residues.

The chain uses TRBV5-1 and TRBJ2-1, with TRBD2 as a possible D gene (5 bases). The germline V and J ends were trimmed by 0 bases and 5 bases, with 6 bases remaining between them. The length of the CDR3 is 13 residues. Germline lookup yields CDR1 SGHRS and CDR2 YFSETQ. CDR3 in DNA: TGCGCCAGCAGCTTGGTCGGGGACAATGAGCAGTTCTTC. It yields the protein CASSLVGDNEQFF.

In DNA form, the CDR3 reads TGTGCCTGGAGTGCCCTAGCGGGAGACACTGAGCAGTTCTTC. Its protein is CAWSALAGDTEQFF. The rearrangement uses TRBV30 and TRBJ2-1, with TRBD2 matching over 10 bases. The CDR3 extends over 14 amino acids. The trim removed 1 base at V and 9 bases at J, leaving 6 bases unmatched. From germline, CDR1 is GTSNPN and CDR2 SVGIG (reference sequence).

This clone was seen only once. The V and J genes are TRBV7-9 and TRBJ2-5, with 12 bases fitting TRBD2. Germline V gene lookup returns CDR1 SEHNR and CDR2 FQNEAQ (reference sequence). After removal of 5 bases from V and 3 bases from J, the junction contained 13 bases not matched to a gene. The CDR3 contains 18 residues. The CDR3 nucleotides read TGTGCCAGCAGCCGGACCCCCGGGACTAGCGGGTTTAAAGAGACCCAGTACTTC. The encoded protein is CASSRTPGTSGFKETQYF.

This clone was seen a single time. The chain has TRBV6-5 and TRBJ2-7, with TRBD1 identical over 9 bases. Trimming at V came to 5 bases and at J to 7 bases, leaving 3 bases not matched to a gene. Germline-derived CDR1 and CDR2 are MNHEY and SVGAGI. This CDR3 has 12 residues. The CDR3 DNA reads as TGTGCCAGCAGTACAGGGGGCTCTGAGCAGTACTTC. Translating gives CASSTGGSEQYF.

This clone was counted only a few times. The chain combines TRBV27 with TRBJ2-3, with D uncertain. Per the germline V gene, CDR1 is MNHEY and CDR2 is SMNVEV (reference sequence). V shed 4 bases and J shed 1 base, with 9 bases lying between them. The CDR3 loop spans 14 amino acids. CDR3 region: CASSYTDRTDTQYF. The CDR3 region has the DNA TGTGCCAGCAGTTATACGGACCGCACAGATACGCAGTATTTT.

This clone has more than one count but fewer than ten. V and J are TRBV16 and TRBJ2-3; maybe TRBD2 (6 bases). The ends were cut back, 1 base at V and 4 bases at J, with 18 bases in the middle. CDR1 KGHSY and CDR2 FQNENV come from the germline V gene. The CDR3 covers 17 residues. CDR3 bases: TGTGCCAGCAGCCAATGGGACCGACTAGAAATCCCAGATACGCAGTATTTT. Translated: CASSQWDRLEIPDTQYF.

This sequence joins TRBV7-8 and TRBJ1-2, with unresolved D. The CDR3 has 13 amino acids. CDR1 SGHVS and CDR2 FQNEAQ come from the germline V gene. The ends were cut back, 3 bases at V and 3 bases at J, with 8 bases in the middle. The CDR3 sequence is CASSLSVYYGYTF. CDR3 coding DNA: TGTGCCAGCAGCTTGTCTGTATACTATGGCTACACCTTC.

This clone was picked up a small number of times. J is TRBJ1-5 and V is TRBV2; D may be TRBD1 (5 bases). This CDR3 is built from 15 residues. Germline CDR1 SNHLY, CDR2 FYNNEI. The V end was cut by 0 bases, the J end by 5 bases, with 11 bases between. Written as DNA, the CDR3 is TGTGCCAGCAGTGAAGCGCAAAAGGGGCATCAGCCCCAGCATTTT. It yields the protein CASSEAQKGHQPQHF.

By share, this clone ranks as medium-sized. V and J are TRBV27 and TRBJ2-7; no clear D gene. CDR3 size: 13 residues. V was pared by 3 bases and J by 0 bases, with 6 bases between. Germline assignment: CDR1 MNHEY and CDR2 SMNVEV (reference sequence). CDR3 region: CASSFSNSYEQYF. CDR3 in DNA: TGTGCCAGCAGTTTTTCAAACTCCTACGAGCAGTACTTC.

The J gene is TRBJ2-2, the V gene TRBV7-2; 9 bases fit TRBD1. With 1 base clipped from V and 5 bases from J, the junction kept 8 bases outside the gene matches. Germline V gene sequence: CDR1 SGHTA, CDR2 FQGNSA. This CDR3 has 17 residues. The CDR3 protein is CASSLEWTGVLTGELFF. The CDR3 nucleotides are TGTGCCAGCAGCTTAGAATGGACAGGGGTATTAACCGGGGAGCTGTTTTTT. The full variable domain, its missing parts supplied by reference TRBV7-2 and TRBJ2-2, is GAGVSQSPSNKVTEKGKDVELRCDPISGHTALYWYRQSLGQGLEFLIYFQGNSAPDKSGLPSDRFSAERTGGSVSTLTIQRTQQEDSAVYLCASSLEWTGVLTGELFFGEGSRLTVL.

The J gene is TRBJ2-3, the V gene TRBV11-3, with 8 bases aligning to TRBD1. The CDR3 is 17 amino acids. J gave up 4 bases and V 4 bases, and 13 bases lay outside the gene matches. Germline-derived CDR1 and CDR2 are SGHNT and YENEEA. CDR3 in amino acids: CASSSTLKDRGADTQYF. The CDR3 bases are TGTGCCAGCAGCTCGACGTTAAAAGACAGGGGAGCAGATACGCAGTATTTT.

V gene TRBV7-9 combines with J gene TRBJ1-3; D is perhaps TRBD1 (6 bases). Trimming took off 1 base at V and 5 bases at J, with 12 bases between the two ends. This CDR3 is built from 15 residues. Germline V CDR1 and CDR2: SEHNR, FQNEAQ (reference sequence). CDR3 protein: CASSLDRVLRNTIYF. CDR3 coding DNA: TGTGCCAGCAGCTTAGACAGGGTTTTAAGAAACACCATATATTTT. The complete variable domain, with remaining parts taken from reference TRBV7-9 and TRBJ1-3, reads DTGVSQNPRHKITKRGQNVTFRCDPISEHNRLYWYRQTLGQGPEFLTYFQNEAQLEKSRLLSDRFSAERPKGSFSTLEIQRTEQGDSAMYLCASSLDRVLRNTIYFGEGSWLTVV.

This chain links TRBV2 with TRBJ2-3; D is unresolved. This CDR3 is 14 amino acids long. V lost 6 bases to trimming and J lost 2 bases, with 12 bases between them. In germline, CDR1 is SNHLY, CDR2 FYNNEI. This CDR3 is CASSARSITDTQYF. The CDR3 nucleotides read TGTGCCAGCAGCGCCAGGAGCATCACAGATACGCAGTATTTT.

This sequence joins TRBV6-5 and TRBJ1-1; D possibly corresponds to TRBD1 (5 bases). Trimming took off 2 bases at V and 1 base at J, with 8 bases between the two ends. This CDR3 spans 14 amino acids. Germline V CDR1 and CDR2: MNHEY, SVGAGI. The CDR3 loop is CASSYTGGNTEAFF. In nucleotides, the CDR3 is TGTGCCAGCAGTTACACGGGGGGGAACACTGAAGCTTTCTTT.

The rearrangement uses TRBV4-1 and TRBJ1-3, with a weak D call TRBD1 (5 bases). This CDR3 region has 15 residues. CDR1 and CDR2 from the germline V gene are MGHRA and YSYEKL. V was trimmed by 0 bases and J by 0 bases, leaving 6 bases between them. The CDR3 reads CASSQDRASGNTIYF. The CDR3 nucleotides read TGCGCCAGCAGCCAAGACAGGGCCTCTGGAAACACCATATATTTT.

The chain recombines TRBV13 with TRBJ1-5, with D perhaps TRBD1 (5 bases). Germline-derived CDR1 and CDR2 are PRHDT and FYEKMQ (reference sequence). V lost 2 bases and J 7 bases, leaving 6 bases between the germline ends. The CDR3 is 12 amino acids. CDR3 sequence (DNA): TGTGCCAGCAGCTTATGGGGGCAGCCCCAGCATTTT. Its translation: CASSLWGQPQHF.

The chain joins TRBV11-2 to TRBJ2-4, with D unclear. V gave up 4 bases and J gave up 3 bases, with 19 bases separating them. This CDR3 has 17 residues. Per the germline V gene, CDR1 is SGHAT and CDR2 is FQNNGV. This CDR3 is CASSSLTSHHGKNIQYF. CDR3 nucleotides: TGTGCCAGCAGCTCCCTGACATCACATCATGGCAAAAACATTCAGTACTTC.

This chain joins TRBV7-3 and TRBJ1-5; D is unresolved. Germline CDR1 is SGHTA and CDR2 is FQGTGA. Trimming left V 5 bases short and J 3 bases short, with 8 bases between. The CDR3 runs to 13 residues. This CDR3 is CASSPGVNQPQHF. In DNA form, the CDR3 reads TGTGCCAGCAGCCCAGGCGTCAATCAGCCCCAGCATTTT.

CDR3 protein: CASSRDRGNYGYTF. As DNA, the CDR3 is TGTGCCAGCTCGCGGGACAGGGGCAACTATGGCTACACCTTC. The genes are TRBV18 and TRBJ1-2, with 10 positions matching TRBD1. The V and J ends lost 6 bases and 2 bases, in that order; junction bases with no gene match: 3. The CDR3 sequence is 14 residues long. Germline V gene sequence: CDR1 KGHSH, CDR2 LQKENI.